These 20 T cell receptor beta chains came from one sample sequenced in a study of blood T cell repertoires in COVID-19 (dated by TCRdb to the early 2020s). The library was built by means of the immunoSEQ multiplex PCR assay. TCRdb limited this immuneACCESS table to in-frame rearrangements with V and J called. A share of clones is missing; checked studies link under half to unresolved V genes, and the rest is unexplained. This sample is represented by about 22,000 clones; 89% of them were singletons. 25% to 30% of the sample is in the top ten clones. The sample was peripheral blood. Receptors originate from a human donor with active COVID-19. The donor label of this sample is uncertain.

The chain carries TRBV6-4 and TRBJ1-2; D might be TRBD1 (6 bases). V gave up 6 bases and J gave up 5 bases, with 16 bases separating them. Germline V gives CDR1 MRHNA, CDR2 SNTAGT. The CDR3 consists of 14 residues. In DNA, the CDR3 is TGTGCCAGCAGGATCGCAGGGGTAGGGTATGGCTACACCTTC. This codes for CASRIAGVGYGYTF.

The chain carries TRBV19 and TRBJ1-1; TRBD1 aligns across 10 bases. Germline V CDR1 and CDR2: LNHDA, SQIVND (reference sequence). The CDR3 runs to 14 residues. V was pared by 10 bases and J by 4 bases, with 9 bases of the junction left unmatched. The CDR3 region has the DNA TGTGCCACTAGGGACAGGGGTAGGAGCACTGAAGCTTTCTTT. It specifies CATRDRGRSTEAFF.

The sample holds one count of this clone. The rearrangement links TRBV19 to TRBJ2-3; 9 nucleotides line up with TRBD1. The CDR3 consists of 15 residues. J gave up 3 bases and V 4 bases, and 5 bases lay outside the gene matches. Germline CDR1 reads LNHDA; CDR2 reads SQIVND (reference sequence). This CDR3 is CASSKQGAVTDTQYF. The DNA of the CDR3 is TGTGCCAGTAGTAAACAGGGGGCGGTTACAGATACGCAGTATTTT.

The chain links TRBV5-1 to TRBJ2-2, with 7 nucleotides matching TRBD1. Looked up from germline, CDR1 is SGHRS and CDR2 is YFSETQ. This CDR3 has 16 residues. Trimming cost V 2 bases and J 5 bases; bases outside gene matches: 9. CDR3 loop: CASSFKNRGRTGELFF. The CDR3 region has the DNA TGCGCCAGCAGCTTTAAGAACAGGGGACGGACCGGGGAGCTGTTTTTT.

The J gene is TRBJ2-1, the V gene TRBV11-1; a weak D match, TRBD2 (5 bases). The CDR3 runs to 15 residues. CDR1 SGHAT and CDR2 FQDESV come from the germline V gene (reference sequence). V was pared by 4 bases and J by 8 bases, with 18 bases between. The CDR3 loop reads CASSSGAGTGYEQFF. The CDR3, as DNA: TGTGCCAGCAGCTCCGGAGCCGGTACGGGGTATGAGCAGTTCTTC.

The J gene is TRBJ1-5, the V gene TRBV7-2; 11 bases map to TRBD1. The V segment lost 3 bases and the J segment 7 bases; nucleotides outside the gene matches: 2. The CDR3 spans 14 residues. The germline V gene has CDR1 SGHTA and CDR2 FQGNSA. CDR3 protein: CASSFRDRGQPQHF. The CDR3 nucleotides are TGTGCCAGCAGCTTCCGGGACAGGGGGCAGCCCCAGCATTTT. Together with reference TRBV7-2 and TRBJ1-5, the CDR3 gives the full variable domain: GAGVSQSPSNKVTEKGKDVELRCDPISGHTALYWYRQSLGQGLEFLIYFQGNSAPDKSGLPSDRFSAERTGGSVSTLTIQRTQQEDSAVYLCASSFRDRGQPQHFGDGTRLSIL.

The V call is TRBV18, the J call TRBJ1-2; 11 bases fit TRBD1. The CDR3 covers 14 residues. CDR1 KGHSH and CDR2 LQKENI come from the germline V gene. V shed 6 bases, J shed 8 bases, and the junction held 8 bases outside the gene matches. In DNA form, the CDR3 reads TGTGCCAGCTCTGAAGGACAGGGGGCGCGAGGCTACACCTTC. This gives the protein CASSEGQGARGYTF.

This clone was detected a few times. This sequence joins TRBV19 and TRBJ2-3, with 9 bases identical to TRBD2. The CDR3 has 16 amino acids. V was pared by 3 bases and J by 6 bases, with 10 bases of the junction left unmatched. The germline V gene has CDR1 LNHDA and CDR2 SQIVND (reference sequence). Written as DNA, the CDR3 is TGTGCCAGTAGTATTCTAGCGGGGATCGAAACGGATACGCAGTATTTT. Its translation is CASSILAGIETDTQYF. The entire variable domain, with the rest obtained from reference TRBV19 and TRBJ2-3, is as follows: DGGITQSPKYLFRKEGQNVTLSCEQNLNHDAMYWYRQDPGQGLRLIYYSQIVNDFQKGDIAEGYSVSREKKESFPLTVTSAQKNPTAFYLCASSILAGIETDTQYFGPGTRLTVL.

The chain employs TRBV25-1 and TRBJ1-5; a possible D gene is TRBD1 (6 bases). The CDR3 length is 17 residues. The V gene lost 4 bases and the J gene lost 6 bases, with 22 bases spanning the gap. The germline V gene has CDR1 MGHDK and CDR2 SYGVNS. CDR3 in DNA: TGTGCCAGCAGTGCCAGCCTGGGAACAGGGACCGGTCAGCCCCAGCATTTT. Translating gives CASSASLGTGTGQPQHF.

The gene calls are TRBV4-1 and TRBJ1-2; 9 bases fit TRBD1. This CDR3 has 18 amino acids. Per germline, CDR1 MGHRA and CDR2 YSYEKL. V trimming: 1 base; J trimming: 0 bases; junction bases outside the gene matches: 9. The CDR3 is CASSQAPLRQGANYGYTF. The CDR3 DNA follows: TGCGCCAGCAGCCAAGCTCCTCTCCGACAGGGGGCTAACTATGGCTACACCTTC.

This chain joins TRBV10-2 and TRBJ2-7; maybe TRBD2 (5 bases). CDR3 length equals 14 residues. Per the germline V gene, CDR1 is WSHSY and CDR2 is SAAADI. The V end lost 8 bases, the J end lost 2 bases, and 16 bases lay between the germline ends. CDR3 protein: CASSPSGPAYEQYF. CDR3 in DNA: TGCGCCAGCTCCCCCAGCGGACCTGCCTACGAGCAGTACTTC.

This chain uses TRBV4-2 with TRBJ2-7; the D gene is possibly TRBD1 (6 bases). The CDR3 runs to 15 residues. V shed 0 bases and J shed 4 bases, with 13 bases lying between them. The germline V gene encodes CDR1 LGHNA and CDR2 YNFKEQ. CDR3 DNA: TGTGCCAGCAGCCAAGAATCCCGGACAGTATACGAGCAGTACTTC. It codes for CASSQESRTVYEQYF.

For the CDR3, the DNA is TGTGCCAGCAGCCCGAGGAATGAGCAGTTCTTC. Translating gives CASSPRNEQFF. The chain couples TRBV3-1 (or the pseudogene TRBV3-2) to TRBJ2-1, with D hard to call. This CDR3 comprises 11 residues. The V gene's germline CDR1 is LGHDT and CDR2 YNNKEL (reference sequence). Trimming removed 4 bases from V and 7 bases from J, with 5 bases in between.

This chain joins TRBV7-3 and TRBJ1-3; D might be TRBD1 (6 bases). Trimming took off 2 bases at V and 10 bases at J, with 9 bases between the two ends. In germline, CDR1 is SGHTA, CDR2 FQGTGA. The CDR3 is made up of 12 amino acids. The CDR3 DNA sequence: TGTGCCAGCAGCTTACGAGGGACAACCATATATTTT. Its translation: CASSLRGTTIYF.

The chain has TRBV4-3 and TRBJ2-7; 8 bases align to TRBD2. CDR1 LGHNA and CDR2 YSLEER come from the germline V gene. The CDR3 contains 15 residues. V was pared by 0 bases and J by 4 bases, with 5 bases of the junction left unmatched. CDR3 sequence reads: CASSQESGGIYEQYF. CDR3 sequence (DNA): TGCGCCAGCAGCCAAGAAAGCGGGGGTATTTACGAGCAGTACTTC.

The V call is TRBV11-3, the J call TRBJ2-1; 8 positions match TRBD1. Germline V lookup: CDR1 SGHNT, CDR2 YENEEA. Losses at the gene ends were 0 bases for V and 4 bases for J; bases not matched to a gene: 2. The CDR3 is 15 amino acids. CDR3 coding DNA: TGTGCCAGCAGCTTAGAGGGACAGGCTTACAATGAGCAGTTCTTC. It encodes CASSLEGQAYNEQFF.

The rearrangement joins TRBV11-3 to TRBJ2-7; TRBD2 aligns across 9 bases. This CDR3 spans 14 amino acids. The germline V gene has CDR1 SGHNT and CDR2 YENEEA. V lost 1 base to trimming and J lost 3 bases; unmatched junction nucleotides: 1. The CDR3 DNA is TGTGCCAGCAGCTTAGGACTAGCGGACTACGAGCAGTACTTC. This translates into CASSLGLADYEQYF.

The rearrangement uses TRBV23-1 and TRBJ1-1; the D gene is possibly TRBD1 (6 bases). TRBV23-1 is known as an ORF, though its function is uncertain. The CDR3 consists of 13 residues. V lost 7 bases and J lost 4, with 13 bases in between. CDR3 nucleotides: TGCGCCAGCACCGGGGGGGCGGGCACTGAAGCTTTCTTT. It translates to CASTGGAGTEAFF.

The V and J genes are TRBV27 and TRBJ1-1; 7 bases align to TRBD1. The CDR3 has 13 amino acids. CDR1 is MNHEY and CDR2 is SMNVEV in the germline V gene (reference sequence). The ends lost 4 bases at V and 3 bases at J; junction bases unmatched: 2. DNA of the CDR3: TGTGCCAGCAGTTCAACAGGGGACACTGAAGCTTTCTTT. Translation: CASSSTGDTEAFF.

The rearrangement uses TRBV5-5 and TRBJ2-3; 12 nucleotides match TRBD1. The V segment lost 4 bases and the J segment 5 bases; nucleotides outside the gene matches: 11. The CDR3 contains 17 residues. CDR1 is SGHKS and CDR2 is YYEKEE in the germline V gene (reference sequence). CDR3 protein: CASSLNPGTGGGDTQYF. CDR3 DNA: TGTGCCAGCAGCCTCAACCCCGGGACAGGGGGCGGAGATACGCAGTATTTT.